The next 25 T cell receptor beta chains were all read from a single sample in a study of blood T cell repertoires in COVID-19. The table came from immunoSEQ multiplex PCR; TCRdb's copy has only in-frame clones and leaves some out. Of around 380,000 clones in the sample, around 87% were seen once. Sequenced material: PBMCs or T cells enriched from blood (not recorded which). The origin of the receptors is a man aged 25-45 years who had recovered from COVID-19.

This clone was seen once. The V gene is TRBV27, the J gene TRBJ1-1, with 8 bases matching TRBD1. Germline CDR1 and CDR2: MNHEY and SMNVEV (reference sequence). J gave up 10 bases and V 9 bases, and 19 bases lay outside the gene matches. The CDR3 covers 15 residues. In DNA form, the CDR3 reads TGTGCCAGTACAAGGAGGACAGGGAGTGGAGTGGTAGCTTTCTTT. It translates to CASTRRTGSGVVAFF.

The rearrangement links TRBV7-2 to TRBJ2-6, with a possible D match to TRBD2 (5 bases). Germline V gene data show CDR1 as SGHTA and CDR2 as FQGNSA. The CDR3 has 14 residues. Deletions cut 4 bases from V and 4 bases from J, with 8 bases between. CDR3 loop: CASSSPGGANVLTF. CDR3 coding DNA: TGTGCCAGCAGCTCCCCGGGGGGGGCCAACGTCCTGACTTTC.

Here the CDR3 DNA reads TGTGCCAGCAGCTCACGGGGGGCTAACACAGATACGCAGTATTTT. Translation gives CASSSRGANTDTQYF. The chain recombines TRBV9 with TRBJ2-3, with D maybe TRBD2 (7 bases). Trimming cost V 4 bases and J 2 bases, with 14 bases left between them. CDR3 length: 15 residues. The germline gives CDR1 SGDLS, CDR2 YYNGEE.

This sequence joins TRBV7-9 and TRBJ1-5; D is ambiguous. Looked up from germline, CDR1 is SEHNR and CDR2 is FQNEAQ (reference sequence). V lost 1 base and J lost 1, with 8 bases in between. The CDR3 totals 15 residues. CDR3 sequence (DNA): TGTGCCAGCAGCTTAGAAGGCGGCAGCAATCAGCCCCAGCATTTT. This sequence encodes CASSLEGGSNQPQHF.

The rearrangement joins TRBV10-3 to TRBJ1-6; D is unclear. The V gene lost 6 bases and the J gene lost 5 bases, with 14 bases spanning the gap. Germline CDR1 is ENHRY and CDR2 is SYGVKD. The CDR3 runs to 15 residues. The CDR3 here is CAIRSFGMDNSPLHF. CDR3 nucleotide sequence: TGTGCCATCAGATCCTTCGGTATGGATAATTCACCCCTCCACTTT.

This clone was seen once. The V gene is TRBV7-9, the J gene TRBJ2-5, with 7 bases lining up with TRBD1. Germline assignment: CDR1 SEHNR and CDR2 FQNEAQ (reference sequence). Trimming cost V 5 bases and J 3 bases; bases outside gene matches: 3. The length of the CDR3 is 13 residues. This CDR3 reads CASSPGQKETQYF. CDR3 bases: TGTGCCAGCAGCCCGGGACAGAAAGAGACCCAGTACTTC.

The chain recombines TRBV5-8 with TRBJ2-5, with D perhaps matching TRBD2 (5 bases). CDR3 length: 13 residues. Trimming pared 8 bases from V and 1 base from J, leaving 12 bases between. Germline CDR1 reads SGHTS; CDR2 reads YDEGEE. CDR3 DNA sequence: TGTGCCAGGGGCGACGGACTCCAAGAGACCCAGTACTTC. Translating it yields CARGDGLQETQYF.

This chain connects TRBV6-5 to TRBJ2-3, with 8 positions matching TRBD2. CDR3 size: 15 residues. Germline assignment: CDR1 MNHEY and CDR2 SVGAGI. V gave up 8 bases and J gave up 4 bases; unmatched junction bases: 11. This CDR3 reads CASLPRGGNADTQYF. The DNA for the CDR3 is TGTGCCAGCCTCCCTCGGGGGGGGAACGCAGATACGCAGTATTTT.

The chain recombines TRBV28 with TRBJ1-1; D uncertain. Per germline, CDR1 MDHEN and CDR2 SYDVKM. CDR3 length equals 15 residues. Trimming took 6 bases from V and 2 from J, leaving 16 bases between them. CDR3 DNA: TGTGCCAGCAGCCCTCCGGCAGGACTAAACACTGAAGCTTTCTTT. Its translation is CASSPPAGLNTEAFF.

J is TRBJ2-5 and V is TRBV9, with 8 bases that match TRBD1. Trimming cost V 3 bases and J 0 bases; bases outside gene matches: 7. This CDR3 is 16 amino acids long. The V gene's germline CDR1 is SGDLS and CDR2 YYNGEE. The chain's CDR3 is CASSDGTGEYQETQYF. The CDR3 DNA reads as TGTGCCAGCAGCGACGGGACAGGAGAGTACCAAGAGACCCAGTACTTC.

The V call is TRBV28, the J call TRBJ1-2, with D possibly being TRBD1 (6 bases). V lost 7 bases, J lost 2 bases, and 11 bases lay in between. The CDR3 covers 13 residues. Germline V gene data show CDR1 as MDHEN and CDR2 as SYDVKM. The CDR3 is CASNPGHNYGYTF. In DNA form, the CDR3 reads TGTGCCAGCAATCCGGGACACAACTATGGCTACACCTTC.

This clone was counted a single time. The rearrangement uses TRBV2 and TRBJ1-1, with D tentatively TRBD1 (5 bases). Germline-derived CDR1 and CDR2 are SNHLY and FYNNEI. Trimming shortened V by 6 bases and J by 3 bases, and 8 bases separated the two germline ends. The CDR3 has 12 amino acids. The CDR3 reads CASRGAYTEAFF. The CDR3, as DNA: TGTGCCAGCAGAGGGGCCTACACTGAAGCTTTCTTT.

In the case of this clone: A junction boundary mismatches the germline segment, possibly from a read error. At the DNA level, this CDR3 is encoded by other sequences in the same sample as well. V gene TRBV18 combines with J gene TRBJ1-5; 7 bases map to TRBD1. The length of the CDR3 is 15 residues. The germline CDR1 and CDR2 sequences are KGHSH and LQKENI. CDR3 bases: TGTGCCAGCTCGCCACAGGGGTCCAGGGATCAGCCCCAGCATTTT. This encodes CASSPQGSRDQPQHF. Variable domain in full (rest from reference TRBV18 and TRBJ1-5): NAGVMQNPRHLVRRRGQEARLRCSPMKGHSHVYWYRQLPEEGLKFMVYLQKENIIDESGMPKERFSAEFPKEGPSILRIQQVVRGDSAAYFCASSPQGSRDQPQHFGDGTRLSIL.

The V and J genes are TRBV5-1 and TRBJ2-5; possibly TRBD2 for D (6 bases). The CDR3 consists of 15 residues. Trimming took 2 bases from V and 5 from J, leaving 16 bases between them. The germline gives CDR1 SGHRS, CDR2 YFSETQ. CDR3 residues: CASSFRRGSTETQYF. CDR3 nucleotides: TGCGCCAGCAGCTTCCGGCGGGGTTCGACGGAGACCCAGTACTTC.

This clone appeared a single time. This chain joins TRBV5-4 and TRBJ1-6, with 7 bases matching TRBD1. V was clipped by 4 bases and J by 6 bases; unmatched bases: 13. The germline V gene has CDR1 SGHNT and CDR2 YYREEE (reference sequence). The CDR3 has 17 residues. The DNA for the CDR3 is TGTGCCAGCAGCCCATGGCTCACCGGGACAGTTAATTCACCCCTCCACTTT. Protein sequence: CASSPWLTGTVNSPLHF. Using reference TRBV5-4 and TRBJ1-6 for the parts outside the CDR3, the full variable domain is ETGVTQSPTHLIKTRGQQVTLRCSSQSGHNTVSWYQQALGQGPQFIFQYYREEENGRGNFPPRFSGLQFPNYSSELNVNALELDDSALYLCASSPWLTGTVNSPLHFGNGTRLTVT.

The V and J genes are TRBV19 and TRBJ2-5, with 8 bases fitting TRBD1. V dropped 6 bases and J dropped 4; count of bases not matched to a gene: 4. The CDR3 has 13 amino acids. Per germline, CDR1 LNHDA and CDR2 SQIVND (reference sequence). As DNA, the CDR3 is TGTGCCAGTAGGGGACAGGACTCAGAGACCCAGTACTTC. This sequence encodes CASRGQDSETQYF.

The chain uses TRBV7-5 and TRBJ2-7; the DNA was not compared with TRBD2, the D call given in the table. TRBV7-5 is deemed a pseudogene. The CDR3 loop spans 15 amino acids. CDR3 bases: TGTGCCAGAAGCTTAGGGTACGGGGAAGATTACGAGCAGTACTTC. Protein sequence: CARSLGYGEDYEQYF.

To note about this clone: The sample contains more than one DNA sequence encoding this CDR3. The CDR3 DNA reads TGCGCCAGCAGCTCTGGGACAGGTACAGATACGCAGTATTTT. Translated, it gives CASSSGTGTDTQYF. This sequence joins TRBV5-1 and TRBJ2-3, with TRBD1 matching 8 bases. This CDR3 region has 14 residues. Germline CDR1 reads SGHRS; CDR2 reads YFSETQ. The ends lost 3 bases at V and 3 bases at J; junction bases unmatched: 3.

This sequence joins TRBV6-5 and TRBJ2-3; D remains unclear. Trimming took off 0 bases at V and 0 bases at J, with 7 bases between the two ends. This CDR3 region has 15 residues. Germline V gives CDR1 MNHEY, CDR2 SVGAGI. DNA of the CDR3: TGTGCCAGCAGTTACTCAAGAACTAGCACAGATACGCAGTATTTT. Translating it yields CASSYSRTSTDTQYF.

The gene calls are TRBV19 and TRBJ1-2; TRBD1 agrees at 8 bases. The CDR3 consists of 15 residues. Germline V gives CDR1 LNHDA, CDR2 SQIVND (reference sequence). The J segment lost 2 bases and the V segment lost 4 bases, leaving 6 bases of the junction unmatched. Here the CDR3 DNA reads TGTGCCAGTAGTACCGAGACAGGGGCCAACTATGGCTACACCTTC. The encoded protein is CASSTETGANYGYTF.

In this sample, this clone turned up once. This sequence joins TRBV18 and TRBJ2-1; perhaps TRBD2 as D (7 bases). V lost 1 base and J lost 6, with 28 bases in between. The CDR3 covers 20 residues. CDR1 is KGHSH, CDR2 LQKENI, per germline. CDR3 sequence: CASSPRRGGNTTVSGNEQFF. The CDR3 nucleotides read TGTGCCAGCTCACCACGACGCGGGGGCAATACTACCGTCTCGGGCAATGAGCAGTTCTTC.

The CDR3 coding sequence is TGTGCCAGCAGCTTCCTACTAGCGGGGGACTACGAGCAGTACTTC. This sequence encodes CASSFLLAGDYEQYF. J is TRBJ2-7 and V is TRBV5-6, with TRBD2 matching over 11 bases. The germline CDR1 and CDR2 sequences are SGHDT and YYEEEE. This CDR3 has 15 residues. V shed 2 bases, J shed 3 bases, and the junction held 4 bases outside the gene matches.

V and J are TRBV20-1 and TRBJ1-3; D is ambiguous. The V end was cut by 3 bases, the J end by 0 bases, with 15 bases between. CDR3 length: 16 residues. The V gene's germline CDR1 is DFQATT and CDR2 SNEGSKA (reference sequence). The CDR3 is CSASITGGSSGNTIYF. For the CDR3, the DNA is TGCAGTGCTAGTATAACCGGCGGGAGCTCTGGAAACACCATATATTTT.

The chain has TRBV29-1 and TRBJ1-2; D is undetermined. Trimming left V 3 bases short and J 6 bases short, with 14 bases between. This CDR3 spans 13 amino acids. Germline values: CDR1 SQVTM, CDR2 ANQGSEA. CDR3 sequence: CSVDLPAGDGYTF. In DNA form, the CDR3 reads TGCAGCGTTGACCTCCCGGCCGGGGATGGCTACACCTTC.

The rearrangement links TRBV4-1 to TRBJ1-5; 8 bases are a match to TRBD1. There are 14 residues in the CDR3. CDR1 MGHRA and CDR2 YSYEKL come from the germline V gene. V lost 4 bases to trimming and J lost 5 bases; unmatched junction nucleotides: 4. The CDR3 here is CASSPQGADQPQHF. Written as DNA, the CDR3 is TGCGCCAGCAGCCCCCAGGGGGCGGATCAGCCCCAGCATTTT.